These 25 T cell receptor beta chains came from one sample sequenced in a study of early T cells in non-severe SARS-CoV-2 infection. TCRdb redid the calling of the 5' RACE reads with MiXCR, one entry per CDR3 protein. The sample has about 40,000 distinct CDR3 sequences, about 5.9% seen once. The sample in question was whole blood, obtained at baseline. The receptors were sampled from an adult who was a healthcare worker with PCR-confirmed SARS-CoV-2 infection or an uninfected control (not recorded which).

This clonotype was observed a few times. V gene TRBV29-1 combines with J gene TRBJ2-1; D not resolved. The CDR3 has 11 amino acids. Germline CDR1 is SQVTM and CDR2 is ANQGSEA. Trimming cost V 2 bases and J 10 bases, with 9 bases left between them. In DNA, the CDR3 is TGCAGCGTTGAAAATCCCTCGGAGCAGTTCTTC. Its translation: CSVENPSEQFF.

This clonotype has at least ten counts. J is TRBJ2-1 and V is TRBV7-3; tentatively, D is TRBD1 (6 bases). The CDR3 loop spans 14 amino acids. Germline V CDR1 and CDR2: SGHTA, FQGTGA. V was trimmed by 0 bases and J by 9 bases, leaving 12 bases between them. CDR3 coding DNA: TGTGCCAGCAGCTTAACGATGGGGGCTAGTGAGCAGTTCTTC. Protein: CASSLTMGASEQFF.

This clonotype was counted only a few times. CDR3 sequence (DNA): TGCGCCAGCAGCCAAGATCTGGGGAGCTCCTATAATTCACCCCTCCACTTT. Its translation is CASSQDLGSSYNSPLHF. V is TRBV4-3 and J is TRBJ1-6, with no clear D. Germline assignment: CDR1 LGHNA and CDR2 YSLEER. The CDR3 totals 17 residues. Trimming left V 0 bases short and J 0 bases short, with 9 bases between.

The chain couples TRBV12-3 or TRBV12-4 to TRBJ2-1; TRBD2 matches at 7 bases. The trim removed 1 base at V and 5 bases at J, leaving 11 bases unmatched. The CDR3 spans 17 residues. The CDR3 spells CASSLGLSLAANNEQFF. As DNA, the CDR3 is TGTGCCAGCAGTTTAGGACTATCCCTAGCGGCAAACAATGAGCAGTTCTTC.

The chain recombines TRBV7-9 with TRBJ2-3, with D possibly called TRBD1 or TRBD2 (7 bases each). The V and J ends lost 2 bases and 1 base respectively, with 10 bases between them. Looked up from germline, CDR1 is SEHNR and CDR2 is FQNEAQ (reference sequence). CDR3 length: 15 residues. For the CDR3, the DNA is TGTGCCAGCAGCTTACCAGGGGGGGGCACAGATACGCAGTATTTT. This codes for CASSLPGGGTDTQYF.

This clonotype was observed at least ten times. The CDR3 DNA is TGTGCCAGCTCACCTCTCGACAGGTTTACTAATGAAAAACTGTTTTTT. The encoded protein is CASSPLDRFTNEKLFF. J is TRBJ1-4 and V is TRBV18; D may be TRBD1 (6 bases). V lost 3 bases and J lost 2, with 13 bases in between. This CDR3 region has 16 residues. Germline loops: CDR1 KGHSH, CDR2 LQKENI.

This clonotype was detected many times. The chain uses TRBV10-3 and TRBJ1-1, with D possibly matching TRBD1 (5 bases). CDR3 length: 15 amino acids. The germline V gene has CDR1 ENHRY and CDR2 SYGVKD. Trimming cost V 5 bases and J 6 bases, with 19 bases left between them. The chain's CDR3 is CAISTGAGTNAEAFF. CDR3 nucleotide sequence: TGTGCCATCAGTACGGGCGCTGGGACCAACGCTGAAGCTTTCTTT.

This clonotype was recorded many times. The rearrangement uses TRBV6-1 and TRBJ1-5; D is undetermined. From germline, CDR1 is MNHNS and CDR2 SASEGT. Trimming removed 6 bases at V and 8 bases at J, with 17 bases between. The CDR3 runs to 14 residues. The CDR3 nucleotides are TGTGCCAGCAGGGCTCACACGGGGATCAAGCCCCAGCATTTT. It yields the protein CASRAHTGIKPQHF.

In DNA form, the CDR3 reads TGCGCCAGCAGGTGGGATAGCACCATCTTCTCCTACAATGAGCAGTTCTTC. Translating gives CASRWDSTIFSYNEQFF. The J gene is TRBJ2-1, the V gene TRBV10-2; D gene unclear. V dropped 6 bases and J dropped 0 bases, with 18 bases sitting between them. Germline CDR1 WSHSY, CDR2 SAAADI. This CDR3 is 17 amino acids long.

This clonotype was found many times. This rearrangement joins TRBV14 to TRBJ2-2; 11 positions agree with TRBD2. V dropped 0 bases and J dropped 3; count of bases not matched to a gene: 9. This CDR3 has 19 residues. Germline V gives CDR1 SGHDN, CDR2 FVKESK. CDR3 nucleotide sequence: TGTGCCAGCAGCCAAGATTTTGGGCTAGCGGGGGGTTACACCGGGGAGCTGTTTTTT. Translation gives CASSQDFGLAGGYTGELFF.

The chain recombines TRBV28 with TRBJ1-6; tentatively, D is TRBD1 (5 bases). In germline, CDR1 is MDHEN, CDR2 SYDVKM. Trimming took off 7 bases at V and 7 bases at J, with 17 bases between the two ends. The CDR3 sequence is 15 residues long. The CDR3 spells CASKQPEGWNSPLHF. The CDR3 DNA follows: TGTGCCAGCAAACAACCCGAGGGGTGGAATTCACCCCTCCACTTT.

This clonotype was found many times. The gene calls are TRBV12-3 or TRBV12-4 and TRBJ2-5; D uncertain. V shed 1 base and J shed 5 bases, with 14 bases lying between them. This CDR3 contains 15 residues. CDR3 coding DNA: TGTGCCAGCAGTTTAGAGACTGGGCTATGGGAGACCCAGTACTTC. Translated: CASSLETGLWETQYF.

This clonotype occurred many times. The V gene is TRBV5-5, the J gene TRBJ1-6; TRBD1 aligns across 8 bases. The CDR3 runs 17 residues. CDR1 SGHKS and CDR2 YYEKEE come from the germline V gene (reference sequence). V trimming: 3 bases; J trimming: 11 bases; junction bases outside the gene matches: 16. The CDR3 sequence: CASSSDRDRHLGPPLHF. CDR3 bases: TGTGCCAGCAGCTCGGATAGGGACAGGCATTTGGGTCCACCCCTCCACTTT.

This clonotype came up many times. The gene calls are TRBV28 and TRBJ1-5, with D uncertain. Germline CDR1 reads MDHEN; CDR2 reads SYDVKM. V shed 4 bases and J shed 3 bases, with 10 bases lying between them. There are 14 residues in the CDR3. This CDR3 is CASSSAQVNQPQHF. CDR3 DNA: TGTGCCAGCAGTTCAGCGCAGGTCAATCAGCCCCAGCATTTT.

This clonotype was counted ten times or more. The gene calls are TRBV12-3 or TRBV12-4 and TRBJ2-7; D possibly corresponds to TRBD2 (5 bases). CDR3 length: 12 amino acids. With 5 bases removed from V and 6 bases from J, the gap between germline ends came to 11 bases. CDR3 in amino acids: CASSIVATEQYF. The CDR3 nucleotides are TGTGCCAGCAGTATCGTAGCGACCGAGCAGTACTTC.

The CDR3 here is CASSFRGSSYNSPLHF. The CDR3 nucleotides read TGTGCCAGCAGTTTTCGGGGGAGCTCCTATAATTCACCCCTCCACTTT. This rearrangement joins TRBV12-3 or TRBV12-4 to TRBJ1-6; tentative D call: TRBD1 (5 bases). CDR3 length: 16 amino acids. V was shortened by 3 bases and J by 0 bases, with 9 bases between the two germline ends.

This clonotype was picked up a small number of times. The chain uses TRBV7-9 and TRBJ2-2; tentatively, D is TRBD2 (5 bases). The length of the CDR3 is 15 residues. The germline V and J ends were trimmed by 3 bases and 5 bases, with 13 bases remaining between them. CDR1 and CDR2 from the germline V gene are SEHNR and FQNEAQ (reference sequence). CDR3 residues: CASSLASRGTGELFF. The CDR3 region has the DNA TGTGCCAGCAGCTTGGCGAGCCGAGGGACCGGGGAGCTGTTTTTT.

This clonotype was detected a few times. CDR3 in amino acids: CASSSSRLAGGHFDEQFF. CDR3 nucleotides: TGTGCCAGCAGCTCGTCCCGACTAGCGGGGGGCCACTTCGATGAGCAGTTCTTC. This chain connects TRBV7-9 to TRBJ2-1, with TRBD2 matching over 13 bases. CDR1 is SEHNR, CDR2 FQNEAQ, per germline (reference sequence). Trimming removed 4 bases from V and 8 bases from J; junction bases left unmatched: 14. The CDR3 runs 18 residues.

This clonotype was counted ten times or more. This chain joins TRBV12-3 or TRBV12-4 and TRBJ1-1; TRBD1 matches 7 bases. The CDR3 runs 13 residues. Unmatched junction bases numbered 2, after V lost 6 bases and J lost 1 base. CDR3 DNA: TGTGCCAGCAGCCGGACAGGGAACACTGAAGCTTTCTTT. Translation gives CASSRTGNTEAFF.

The chain carries TRBV28 and TRBJ2-3; 11 bases align to TRBD2. In germline, CDR1 is MDHEN, CDR2 SYDVKM. The CDR3 contains 16 residues. V shed 1 base, J shed 2 bases, and the junction held 2 bases outside the gene matches. CDR3 in DNA: TGTGCCAGCAGTTTATCGACTAGCGGGGCCACAGATACGCAGTATTTT. Translated, it gives CASSLSTSGATDTQYF.

The rearrangement joins TRBV7-2 to TRBJ2-1; D remains ambiguous. CDR1 and CDR2 from the germline V gene are SGHTA and FQGNSA. The CDR3 spans 12 residues. V dropped 5 bases and J dropped 10 bases, with 12 bases sitting between them. CDR3 loop: CASSPLEREQFF. CDR3 bases: TGTGCCAGCAGCCCTCTAGAACGAGAGCAGTTCTTC.

This clonotype was seen at least ten times. The chain recombines TRBV3-1 with TRBJ2-6; D is perhaps TRBD1 (5 bases). Looked up from germline, CDR1 is LGHDT and CDR2 is YNNKEL (reference sequence). V was clipped by 6 bases and J by 0 bases, with 9 bases between them. The CDR3 has 15 amino acids. The CDR3 loop is CASRSGISGANVLTF. CDR3 sequence (DNA): TGTGCCAGCAGATCAGGGATCTCTGGGGCCAACGTCCTGACTTTC.

This clonotype occurred many times. The rearrangement joins TRBV27 to TRBJ2-7; D may correspond to TRBD1 or TRBD2 (5 bases each). The CDR3 runs to 12 residues. The germline V gene encodes CDR1 MNHEY and CDR2 SMNVEV (reference sequence). V lost 7 bases, J lost 3 bases, and 10 bases lay in between. CDR3 amino acids: CASTGQGYEQYF. The CDR3 coding sequence is TGTGCCAGCACGGGGCAGGGCTACGAGCAGTACTTC.

Only a few counts were recorded for this clonotype. The rearrangement uses TRBV7-9 and TRBJ1-1; TRBD1 matches at 7 bases. The CDR3 is 15 residues long. The germline CDR1 and CDR2 sequences are SEHNR and FQNEAQ (reference sequence). V trimming: 7 bases; J trimming: 4 bases; junction bases outside the gene matches: 12. The CDR3: CASTIVTGLATEAFF. CDR3 DNA sequence: TGTGCCAGCACCATAGTGACAGGGTTGGCCACTGAAGCTTTCTTT.

This clonotype was picked up many times. This chain links TRBV20-1 with TRBJ1-1; D is unresolved. V lost 1 base and J 5 bases, leaving 8 bases between the germline ends. CDR1 and CDR2 (germline): DFQATT, SNEGSKA (reference sequence). This CDR3 region has 12 residues. CDR3 bases: TGCAGTGCTAGAGGGCCCACAACTGAAGCTTTCTTT. Translating it yields CSARGPTTEAFF.